This T cell receptor (beta chain) was found in a study of cytomegalovirus exposure and HLA in healthy donors. Study outcomes and limitations: An analysis that came later showed most CMV-associated TCR beta chains appearing HLA-restricted. The study labeled approximately 150 TCR beta chains cytomegalovirus-associated.

This CDR3 has 13 residues. Germline lookup yields CDR1 SGHNT and CDR2 YYREEE (reference sequence). The V gene lost 4 bases and the J gene lost 3 bases, with 9 bases spanning the gap. The PCR was carried out with 60 Vbeta primers and 13 Jbeta primers. The protocol was immunoSEQ multiplex PCR, while the TCRdb copy is restricted to in-frame clones and leaves out a portion. Found here are 100,000 to 150,000 clones, around 72% of them singletons; the top ten hold less than 4.5%. Notes on this clone: Its antigen is undetermined.

Specimen: PBMCs. The gene calls are TRBV5-4 and TRBJ2-3; D is undetermined. This TCR was recovered from a young man in good health and CMV-seronegative. CDR3 DNA sequence: TGTGCCAGCAGCCTGGAGAGAACAGATACGCAGTATTTT. Encoded protein: CASSLERTDTQYF.